This T cell receptor beta chain was found in a study of shared clonotypes between healthy human individuals. Study context: Sampling drew on donors who were a couple of women and three men aged 18 to 49.

The method was immunoSEQ multiplex PCR; TCRdb's version includes in-frame clones alone and lacks a portion of them. The sample has roughly 1,600,000 clones; just under 99% are singletons. Turning to this clone: What it binds is not known.

The CDR3 length is 14 residues. V shed 6 bases and J 3 bases; nucleotides not matched to a gene: 8. Germline CDR1 and CDR2: SQVTM and ANQGSEA. Study-level points and caveats: Despite large depth, rarefaction showed incomplete sorted-subset sequencing. A handful of donors held around 5% of naive CD4 clonotypes in common. Richness estimates generally favored naive over memory subsets.

This chain links TRBV29-1 with TRBJ1-1; 9 bases match TRBD1. Sequencing used naive CD4+ T cells sorted from blood. Subset meaning: CD45RA+ positively selected. The TCR originated in a young man in good health. Written as DNA, the CDR3 is TGCAGCGTCCATCGGACAGGGGCCGACACTGAAGCTTTCTTT. Its translation: CSVHRTGADTEAFF.